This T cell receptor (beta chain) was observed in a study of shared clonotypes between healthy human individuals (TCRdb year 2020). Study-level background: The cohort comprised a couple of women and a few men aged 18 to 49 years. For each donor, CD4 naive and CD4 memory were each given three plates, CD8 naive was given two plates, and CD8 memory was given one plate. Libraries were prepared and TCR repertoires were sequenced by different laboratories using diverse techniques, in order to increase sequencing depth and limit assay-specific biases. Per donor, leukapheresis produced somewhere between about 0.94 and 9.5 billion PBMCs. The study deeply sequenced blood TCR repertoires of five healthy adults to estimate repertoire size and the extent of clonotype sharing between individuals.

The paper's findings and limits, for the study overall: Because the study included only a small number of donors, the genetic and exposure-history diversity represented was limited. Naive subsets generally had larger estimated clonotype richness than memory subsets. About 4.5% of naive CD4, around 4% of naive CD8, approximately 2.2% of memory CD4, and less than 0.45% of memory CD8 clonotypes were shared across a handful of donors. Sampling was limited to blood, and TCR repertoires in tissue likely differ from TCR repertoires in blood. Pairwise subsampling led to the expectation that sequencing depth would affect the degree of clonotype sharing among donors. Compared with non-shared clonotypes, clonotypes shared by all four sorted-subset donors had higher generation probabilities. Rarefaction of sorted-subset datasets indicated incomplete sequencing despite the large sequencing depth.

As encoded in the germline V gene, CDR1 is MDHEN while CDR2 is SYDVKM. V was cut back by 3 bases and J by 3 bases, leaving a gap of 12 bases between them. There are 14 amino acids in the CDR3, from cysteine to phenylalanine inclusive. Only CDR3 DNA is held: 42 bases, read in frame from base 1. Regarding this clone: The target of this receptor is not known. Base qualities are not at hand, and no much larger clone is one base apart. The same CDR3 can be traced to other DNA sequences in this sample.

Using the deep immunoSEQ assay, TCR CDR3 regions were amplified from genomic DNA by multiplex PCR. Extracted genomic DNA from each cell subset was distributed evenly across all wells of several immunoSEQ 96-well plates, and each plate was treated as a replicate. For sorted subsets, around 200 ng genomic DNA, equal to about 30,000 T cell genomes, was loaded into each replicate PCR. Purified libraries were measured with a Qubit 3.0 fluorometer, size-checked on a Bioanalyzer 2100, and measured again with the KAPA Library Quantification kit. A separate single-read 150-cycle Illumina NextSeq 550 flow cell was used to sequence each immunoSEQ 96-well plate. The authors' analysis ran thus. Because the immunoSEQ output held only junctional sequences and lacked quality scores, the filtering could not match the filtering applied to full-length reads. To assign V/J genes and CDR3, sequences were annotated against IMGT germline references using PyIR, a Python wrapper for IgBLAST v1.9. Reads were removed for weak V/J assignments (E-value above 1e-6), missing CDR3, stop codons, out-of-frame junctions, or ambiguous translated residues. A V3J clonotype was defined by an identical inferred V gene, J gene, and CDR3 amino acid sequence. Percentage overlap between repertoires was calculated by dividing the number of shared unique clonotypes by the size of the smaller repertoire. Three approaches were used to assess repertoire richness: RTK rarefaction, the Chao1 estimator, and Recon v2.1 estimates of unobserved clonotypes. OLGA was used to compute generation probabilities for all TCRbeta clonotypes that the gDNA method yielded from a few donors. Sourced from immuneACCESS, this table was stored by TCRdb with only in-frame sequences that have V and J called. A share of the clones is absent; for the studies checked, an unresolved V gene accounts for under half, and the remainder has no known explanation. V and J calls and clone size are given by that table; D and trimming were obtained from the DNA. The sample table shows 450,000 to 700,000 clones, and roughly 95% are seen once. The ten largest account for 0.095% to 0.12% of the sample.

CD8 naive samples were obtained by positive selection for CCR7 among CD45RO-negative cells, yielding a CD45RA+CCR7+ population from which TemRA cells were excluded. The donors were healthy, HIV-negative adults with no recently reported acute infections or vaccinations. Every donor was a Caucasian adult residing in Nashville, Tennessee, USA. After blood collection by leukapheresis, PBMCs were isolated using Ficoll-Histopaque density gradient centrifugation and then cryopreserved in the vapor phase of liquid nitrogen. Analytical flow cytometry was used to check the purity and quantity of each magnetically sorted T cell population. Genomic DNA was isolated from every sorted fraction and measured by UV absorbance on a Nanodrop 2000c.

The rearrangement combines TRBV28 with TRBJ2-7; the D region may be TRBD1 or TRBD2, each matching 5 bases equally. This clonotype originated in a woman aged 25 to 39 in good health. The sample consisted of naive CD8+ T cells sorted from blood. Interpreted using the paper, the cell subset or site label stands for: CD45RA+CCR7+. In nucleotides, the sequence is TGTGCCAGCAGTTTGGCAGGGACGGGCTACGAGCAGTACTTC. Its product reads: CASSLAGTGYEQYF.